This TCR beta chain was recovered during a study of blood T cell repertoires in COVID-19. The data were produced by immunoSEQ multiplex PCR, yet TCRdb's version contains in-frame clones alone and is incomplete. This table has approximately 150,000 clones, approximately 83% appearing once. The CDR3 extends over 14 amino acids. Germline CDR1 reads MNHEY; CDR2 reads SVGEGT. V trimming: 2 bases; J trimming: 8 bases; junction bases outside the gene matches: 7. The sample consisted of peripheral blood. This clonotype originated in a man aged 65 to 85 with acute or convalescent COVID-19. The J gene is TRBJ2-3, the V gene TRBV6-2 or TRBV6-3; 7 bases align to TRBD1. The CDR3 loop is CASSYPDTGVTQYF. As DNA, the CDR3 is TGTGCCAGCAGTTACCCCGATACAGGGGTTACGCAGTATTTT.